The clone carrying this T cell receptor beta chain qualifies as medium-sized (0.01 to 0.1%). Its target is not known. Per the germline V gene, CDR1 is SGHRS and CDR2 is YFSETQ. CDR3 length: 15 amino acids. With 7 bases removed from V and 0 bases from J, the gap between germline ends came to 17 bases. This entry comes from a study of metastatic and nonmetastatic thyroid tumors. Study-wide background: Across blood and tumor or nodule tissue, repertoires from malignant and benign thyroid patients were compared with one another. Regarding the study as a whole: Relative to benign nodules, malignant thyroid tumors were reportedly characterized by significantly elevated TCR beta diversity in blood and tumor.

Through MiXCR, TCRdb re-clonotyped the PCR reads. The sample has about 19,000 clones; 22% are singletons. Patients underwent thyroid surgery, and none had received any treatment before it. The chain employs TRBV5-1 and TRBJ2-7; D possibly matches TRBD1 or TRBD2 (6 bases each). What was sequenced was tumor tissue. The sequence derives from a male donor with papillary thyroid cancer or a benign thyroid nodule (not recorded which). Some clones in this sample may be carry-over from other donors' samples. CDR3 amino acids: CASAPPGALSYEQYF. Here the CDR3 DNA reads TGCGCCAGCGCCCCGCCGGGGGCCCTCTCCTACGAGCAGTACTTC. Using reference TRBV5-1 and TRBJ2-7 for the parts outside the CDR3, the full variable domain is KAGVTQTPRYLIKTRGQQVTLSCSPISGHRSVSWYQQTPGQGLQFLFEYFSETQRNKGNFPGRFSGRQFSNSRSEMNVSTLELGDSALYLCASAPPGALSYEQYFGPGTRLTVT.